What follows describes a single T cell receptor beta chain. This clonotype came up a few times. The antigen it binds to is not known. No clone much larger than this one lies a single base away; base qualities are absent. These data originate in a study of T-cell memory formation after mild COVID-19 (dated by TCRdb to the early 2020s). Study-wide context: Most TCR sequence clusters were specific to one of the two donors. T-cell clones expanding and contracting after mild COVID-19 in a couple of donors were tracked by longitudinal TCRalpha and TCRbeta repertoire sequencing. Two young, previously healthy adult volunteers made up the cohort, one male and one female. Summary of the overall study and its limitations: Some responding clones were detected in pre-infection memory, suggesting pre-existing cross-reactive memory T cells joined the SARS-CoV-2 response. Clones contracting from day 15 to 85 had balanced CD4/CD8 phenotypes, while a second wave expanding from day 15 to 37 was biased towards CD4+. Whether the second-wave clones peaking on day 37 were SARS-CoV-2 specific was not confirmed. Only a couple of mild cases were covered in the study, and larger cohorts including severe cases with pre-infection samples were considered necessary. Contracting CD4+ clones were located mainly in the CM and EM memory subsets, whereas CD8+ clones were found to be enriched in EMRA.

The reads were generated on an Illumina NovaSeq 6000. Using 5'RACE with constant-segment primers, TCRalpha and TCRbeta cDNA libraries were constructed, with sample barcodes and unique molecular identifiers added in the process. RNA was extracted from every sample with Trizol reagent. Amplification of the libraries took two PCR steps, and the second step added a second sample barcode plus Illumina TruSeq adapters. The libraries were sequenced on an Illumina NovaSeq using 2 x 150 bp paired-end reads. In the paper's pipeline: The reads were demultiplexed and collapsed into UMI-guided consensus sequences using migec v1.2.7. Using mixcr v2.1.11, UMI consensuses were aligned to TRA and TRB V and J templates and then assembled into clonotypes. A clonotype was counted as expanded or contracted only when both edgeR and NoisET called the clonotype significant, with the noise models trained on biological replicates. For edgeR calls, the thresholds were a false discovery rate-adjusted p below 0.01 and a log2 fold-change of 1. As an exploratory analysis of dynamics, max-normalized trajectories of the 1000 most abundant clonotypes were examined with PCA combined with hierarchical clustering. Separately sequenced CD4+ and CD8+ repertoires were used to assign a CD4 or CD8 phenotype to each responding clone. TCRdb reran the public reads through fastp at Q25 and MiXCR, keeping productive beta chains. A single entry per CDR3 protein holds the most common genes and DNA from its merged rows. The V and J calls were determined by TCRdb, not by the authors. In all, the sample holds 400,000 to 500,000 distinct CDR3 sequences, and more than 15% of those were seen once. About 22% of the sample lies in the top ten.

The V and J ends are trimmed by 4 bases and 1 base, leaving 7 bases between them. There are 13 amino acids in the CDR3, from cysteine to phenylalanine inclusive. This entry keeps only the CDR3 DNA: 39 bases, framed from base 1. Ficoll-Paque density gradient centrifugation was the method used to isolate PBMCs. This sequence uses TRBV12-3 or TRBV12-4 and TRBJ1-2, with the D gene uncertain. This clonotype was sampled from a man aged 18 to 30 who had mild COVID-19 (a few samples of this study predate the infection). The sample titles of this study are shuffled in the database, so cell type and time point are left out; the donor was told from shared clones. Material: PBMCs or a T cell subset sorted from them (not recorded which). Here is the DNA: TGTGCCAGCAGTTGGACGGTTAACTATGGCTACACCTTC. Its coded protein is CASSWTVNYGYTF.